Shown below are 5 T cell receptor beta chains from a single sample sequenced in a study of post-analysis software for immune sequencing data. The TCR beta cDNA libraries contained unique molecular identifiers. From the PCR reads, TCRdb called clonotypes with MiXCR, one entry per CDR3 protein. The data show some 260,000 distinct CDR3 sequences, with 36% seen just once and under 5.5% held by the top ten. The antigens of these receptors remain unknown. The study, taken as a whole, reports: Higher frequency in patients than in controls was seen for about five TRBV segments, with TRBV5-6, TRBV5-1 and TRBV20-1 among them.

Input material: blood. The source is a girl between 10 and 17 years old with multiple sclerosis.

This clonotype showed up many times. The chain has TRBV7-8 and TRBJ2-7, with 11 bases aligning to TRBD1. Germline V gene sequence: CDR1 SGHVS, CDR2 FQNEAQ. CDR3 length: 14 residues. Trimming cost V 5 bases and J 6 bases; bases outside gene matches: 6. The CDR3 is CASSTRTGGLEQYF. CDR3 DNA sequence: TGTGCCAGCAGCACACGGACAGGGGGCCTCGAGCAGTACTTC.

In the case of this clonotype: A much more abundant neighbour one base away suggests this may be a read error. The rearrangement joins TRBV25-1 to TRBJ2-1; the D is unclear. V was shortened by 6 bases and J by 9 bases, with 9 bases between the two germline ends. This CDR3 has 11 amino acids. Germline CDR1 reads MGHDK; CDR2 reads SYGVNS. The CDR3 here is CASRDASEQFF. The CDR3 DNA sequence: TGTGCCAGCAGGGATGCTAGTGAGCAGTTCTTC.

This clonotype has just a few counts. A read error may produce the germline difference seen at one junction end. The chain uses TRBV5-1 and TRBJ1-4; D perhaps matches TRBD1 (6 bases). Per germline, CDR1 SGHRS and CDR2 YFSETQ. The CDR3 has 15 residues. CDR3 loop: CASSLESGQFEKRFF. DNA for the CDR3: TGCGCCAGCAGCTTGGAGTCCGGACAGTTTGAAAAACGGTTTTTT.

This clonotype appeared a few times. An end of the junction does not agree with germline; a read error may underlie this. V usage is TRBV10-3 and J usage is TRBJ2-3; 11 positions match TRBD2. CDR3 size: 15 residues. Germline assignment: CDR1 ENHRY and CDR2 SYGVKD. CDR3 sequence (DNA): TGTGTCATCAGCATCTTAGCGGGGGGGAGAGATACGCAGTATTTT. This gives the protein CVISILAGGRDTQYF.

This clonotype was seen only a few times. This sequence joins TRBV7-6 and TRBJ2-1; 9 nucleotides align to TRBD2. The CDR3 sequence is 18 residues long. Germline CDR1 and CDR2: SGHVS and FNYEAQ. The V segment lost 1 base and the J segment 4 bases; nucleotides outside the gene matches: 11. CDR3 in DNA: TGTGCCAGCAGCTTAGGGGGTAGCGGGAGCGCCATGTACAATGAGCAGTTCTTC. Protein: CASSLGGSGSAMYNEQFF.